This record covers a single TCR beta chain. The antigen remains unidentified. These data originate in a study of blood T cells in healthy people across ages. In the study overall: For every two T cells, template switching captured about one barcoded beta molecule.

General observations from the study: A strong correlation was seen between TCR beta diversity and naive T cell percentage. Observed TCR beta diversity per million T cells went down as age went up. This fall followed a roughly linear course with age.

Germline V gene sequence: CDR1 KGHSH, CDR2 LQKENI. Trimming stripped 2 bases from V and 7 bases from J, with 20 bases between. This CDR3 has 16 amino acids. The second PCR ran roughly 7 to 11 cycles with a sample-barcoded 5' primer and J-beta primers. MiXCR, applied by TCRdb to the 5' RACE reads, yields one record per CDR3 protein. The table records approximately 670,000 distinct CDR3 sequences, roughly two fifths of them present only once. What was sequenced was blood. The chain carries TRBV18 and TRBJ1-2; no clear D. The sequence came from a man aged 80 or over in good health. The chain's CDR3 is CASSPNYRANLSGYTF. The CDR3 bases are TGTGCCAGCTCACCAAACTACCGGGCCAACCTCTCTGGCTACACCTTC.